A few counts support the clone carrying this T cell receptor (beta chain). Its target is unknown. Samples came from axillary lymph nodes draining the breast cancer. TCRdb independently ran MiXCR on the multiplex PCR reads; one entry per CDR3 protein. The sample includes approximately 210,000 distinct CDR3 sequences, less than 40% seen only once; the top ten take roughly 1.3%. This sample stems from a study of breast tumors, draining lymph nodes, adjacent tissues. Study-level findings and limits: The data were judged consistent with most tumor T cells coming from lymph node and expanding in tumor. Data only fit, rather than demonstrated, lymph node origin of most tumor T cells. Luminal-like breast cancer showed significantly greater tumor-nontumor repertoire similarity than basal-like breast cancer did. Tumors had less TCR diversity than lymph nodes, more than nontumor tissue.

Germline loops: CDR1 WNHNN, CDR2 SYGVQD (reference sequence). This CDR3 is 14 amino acids long. V was cut by 4 bases and J by 1 base, with 9 bases left in between. Input material: axillary lymph node tissue. The chain couples TRBV10-1 to TRBJ2-3; D is ambiguous. The TCR sequence derives from a female donor with breast cancer. Some clones in this sample may be carry-over from other donors' samples. This chain's CDR3 is CASSGNARTDTQYF. CDR3 bases: TGCGCCAGCAGTGGGAACGCCCGCACAGATACGCAGTATTTT.